This entry lists 21 T cell receptor beta chains sequenced from one sample in a study of T cell changes during pregnancy in multiple sclerosis (dated by TCRdb to about 2019). Libraries were prepared through the immunoSEQ multiplex PCR assay. In its TCRdb copy, this immuneACCESS table keeps in-frame sequences only and misses some clones. Where compared with another copy, unresolved V genes explain less than half of these, and the others have no known cause. This sample has approximately 15,000 clones in its table, and more than 70% of those were observed once. The ten largest account for 15% to 20% of the sample. Sequencing was performed on CD8+ T cells from peripheral blood mononuclear cells, taken in the third trimester of pregnancy. These TCRs come from a female donor in good health, enrolled as a control in a pregnancy study.

CDR3 bases: TGCGCCAGCAGCCCGGAACAGGGCGGCGCCCTTGACTATGGCTACACCTTC. This codes for CASSPEQGGALDYGYTF. The V and J genes are TRBV4-3 and TRBJ1-2; D possibly corresponds to TRBD1 (6 bases). CDR3 length equals 17 residues. With 4 bases removed from V and 3 bases from J, the gap between germline ends came to 21 bases. Germline CDR1 is LGHNA and CDR2 is YSLEER.

The genes are TRBV27 and TRBJ2-7; 10 positions match TRBD1. Germline V CDR1 and CDR2: MNHEY, SMNVEV (reference sequence). The CDR3 runs 18 residues. V shed 5 bases, J shed 1 base, and the junction held 14 bases outside the gene matches. CDR3 protein: CASSLGTGEGTVSYEQYF. CDR3 sequence (DNA): TGTGCCAGCAGTCTAGGGACAGGGGAGGGGACGGTATCCTACGAGCAGTACTTC.

The J gene is TRBJ2-2, the V gene TRBV27; tentatively, D is TRBD2 (5 bases). The V gene's germline CDR1 is MNHEY and CDR2 SMNVEV (reference sequence). V was cut by 5 bases and J by 6 bases, with 10 bases left in between. This CDR3 has 13 amino acids. CDR3 DNA sequence: TGTGCCAGCAGTCCCCGAGGGCCCGGGGAGCTGTTTTTT. As protein: CASSPRGPGELFF.

V gene TRBV2 combines with J gene TRBJ1-2; D not certain. Trimming took 4 bases from V and 12 from J, leaving 9 bases between them. Looked up from germline, CDR1 is SNHLY and CDR2 is FYNNEI. This CDR3 comprises 10 residues. The CDR3 sequence is CASSGRKNTF. CDR3 in DNA: TGTGCCAGCAGTGGGAGAAAAAACACCTTC.

This clone was picked up one time. The rearrangement links TRBV6-5 to TRBJ2-5, with 11 nucleotides matching TRBD1. The germline CDR1 and CDR2 sequences are MNHEY and SVGAGI. This CDR3 comprises 15 residues. V gave up 8 bases and J gave up 5 bases; unmatched junction bases: 10. The chain's CDR3 is CASSPDRGHRETQYF. CDR3 coding DNA: TGTGCCAGCTCTCCGGACAGGGGGCATCGTGAGACCCAGTACTTC.

The chain carries TRBV5-6 and TRBJ2-1; TRBD2 matches at 15 bases. The junction had 0 bases not matched to a gene; V was cut back by 0 bases and J by 8 bases. The length of the CDR3 is 15 residues. The V gene's germline CDR1 is SGHDT and CDR2 YYEEEE. The CDR3 reads CASSLGTSGGDEQFF. Here the CDR3 DNA reads TGTGCCAGCAGCTTGGGGACTAGCGGGGGGGATGAGCAGTTCTTC.

This clone was recorded once. The V gene is TRBV13, the J gene TRBJ2-7; D is perhaps TRBD1 (6 bases). CDR3 length: 13 amino acids. With 5 bases removed from V and 2 bases from J, the gap between germline ends came to 10 bases. Germline assignment: CDR1 PRHDT and CDR2 FYEKMQ (reference sequence). The CDR3 here is CASSLGTTYEQYF. The DNA of the CDR3 is TGTGCCAGCAGCCTCGGGACAACCTACGAGCAGTACTTC. Variable domain in full (rest from reference TRBV13 and TRBJ2-7): AAGVIQSPRHLIKEKRETATLKCYPIPRHDTVYWYQQGPGQDPQFLISFYEKMQSDKGSIPDRFSAQQFSDYHSELNMSSLELGDSALYFCASSLGTTYEQYFGPGTRLTVT.

The chain combines TRBV4-3 with TRBJ2-2; TRBD2 matches at 7 bases. This CDR3 comprises 13 residues. Germline CDR1 is LGHNA and CDR2 is YSLEER. The trim removed 4 bases at V and 5 bases at J, leaving 1 base unmatched. The CDR3 DNA reads TGCGCCAGCAGCCCGGGGGGAACCGGGGAGCTGTTTTTT. Translating gives CASSPGGTGELFF.

V is TRBV6-5 and J is TRBJ1-2, with TRBD1 as a possible D gene (6 bases). CDR1 is MNHEY and CDR2 is SVGAGI in the germline V gene. The CDR3 is 14 amino acids. The germline V and J ends were trimmed by 10 bases and 3 bases, with 18 bases remaining between them. The DNA for the CDR3 is TGTGCCACCACCCCCGGGGGGCGCGACTATGGCTACACCTTC. Translating gives CATTPGGRDYGYTF.

The chain recombines TRBV11-2 with TRBJ2-7, with 7 bases that match TRBD2. V was clipped by 5 bases and J by 7 bases; unmatched bases: 5. The germline gives CDR1 SGHAT, CDR2 FQNNGV. The CDR3 has 12 residues. CDR3 in amino acids: CASSTGAGEQYF. CDR3 DNA sequence: TGTGCCAGCAGCACCGGAGCGGGGGAGCAGTACTTC.

The chain is built from TRBV6-5 and TRBJ1-5, with D possibly TRBD1 on 6 matching bases. From germline, CDR1 is MNHEY and CDR2 SVGAGI. The CDR3 sequence is 14 residues long. The V and J ends lost 4 bases and 5 bases respectively, with 12 bases between them. DNA for the CDR3: TGTGCCAGCAGTTCGACAGGCATCTATCAGCCCCAGCATTTT. This gives the protein CASSSTGIYQPQHF.

This clone was found a few times. This sequence joins TRBV6-5 and TRBJ2-7; the D gene is possibly TRBD1 (7 bases). The CDR3 contains 16 residues. V lost 0 bases and J 4 bases, leaving 16 bases between the germline ends. The germline gives CDR1 MNHEY, CDR2 SVGAGI. CDR3 residues: CASSYSAGTADYEQYF. CDR3 sequence (DNA): TGTGCCAGCAGTTACTCGGCGGGGACAGCGGATTACGAGCAGTACTTC.

The chain is built from TRBV7-6 and TRBJ2-2; perhaps TRBD1 as D (6 bases). The CDR3 has 15 amino acids. From germline, CDR1 is SGHVS and CDR2 FNYEAQ. Deletions cut 5 bases from V and 8 bases from J, with 18 bases between. The CDR3 nucleotides are TGTGCCAGCAGCGTTACCGGACAGCAGCAAGGGGAGCTGTTTTTT. It codes for CASSVTGQQQGELFF.

The chain joins TRBV5-5 to TRBJ2-3; unclear D gene. V gave up 4 bases and J gave up 2 bases, with 17 bases separating them. The CDR3 runs 16 residues. Germline V gene lookup returns CDR1 SGHKS and CDR2 YYEKEE (reference sequence). The CDR3, as DNA: TGTGCCAGCAGCCCGGAGCTAGTTCAAGACACAGATACGCAGTATTTT. Translated: CASSPELVQDTDTQYF.

The genes are TRBV27 and TRBJ1-4, with 9 positions matching TRBD1. Losses at the gene ends were 5 bases for V and 8 bases for J; bases not matched to a gene: 6. The CDR3 covers 14 residues. Per the germline V gene, CDR1 is MNHEY and CDR2 is SMNVEV (reference sequence). The DNA for the CDR3 is TGTGCCAGCAGTAACAGGGGGCGAGGCGAAAAACTGTTTTTT. Residues: CASSNRGRGEKLFF.

The rearrangement uses TRBV9 and TRBJ2-1, with D possibly TRBD2 on 6 matching bases. The CDR3 contains 17 residues. Germline CDR1 reads SGDLS; CDR2 reads YYNGEE. Between the trimmed V and J ends, which lost 0 bases and 9 bases, there was a span of 22 bases. CDR3 sequence reads: CASSVERDSYLVGEQFF. The CDR3, as DNA: TGTGCCAGCAGCGTAGAGAGGGACTCCTATCTTGTTGGTGAGCAGTTCTTC.

The gene calls are TRBV27 and TRBJ2-1; TRBD2 matches 8 bases. J gave up 8 bases and V 3 bases, and 12 bases lay outside the gene matches. The length of the CDR3 is 16 residues. Germline CDR1 is MNHEY and CDR2 is SMNVEV (reference sequence). The CDR3 loop is CASSFSGTLGSYEQFF. CDR3 nucleotide sequence: TGTGCCAGCAGTTTTAGCGGGACGCTAGGCAGCTATGAGCAGTTCTTC.

The V gene is TRBV2, the J gene TRBJ2-1; 9 nucleotides match TRBD2. Germline V CDR1 and CDR2: SNHLY, FYNNEI. There are 15 residues in the CDR3. Losses at the gene ends were 1 base for V and 2 bases for J; bases not matched to a gene: 0. CDR3 loop: CASSEGLAAYNEQFF. The CDR3 bases are TGTGCCAGCAGTGAAGGACTAGCGGCCTACAATGAGCAGTTCTTC.

This clone was counted only a few times. The V and J genes are TRBV7-9 and TRBJ2-7; 7 bases fit TRBD1. Germline V gene lookup returns CDR1 SEHNR and CDR2 FQNEAQ (reference sequence). This CDR3 is 14 amino acids long. Trimming took 4 bases from V and 1 from J; bases not matched to a gene: 4. The CDR3 protein is CASSSPTGSYEQYF. CDR3 coding DNA: TGTGCCAGCAGCTCGCCGACAGGGTCCTACGAGCAGTACTTC.

The chain uses TRBV5-6 and TRBJ2-2; TRBD1 aligns across 10 bases. This CDR3 contains 16 residues. Looked up from germline, CDR1 is SGHDT and CDR2 is YYEEEE. V lost 2 bases to trimming and J lost 4 bases; unmatched junction nucleotides: 5. CDR3 in DNA: TGTGCCAGCAGCTTTTCGGACAGGGGGGGCACCGGGGAGCTGTTTTTT. This encodes CASSFSDRGGTGELFF.

The chain couples TRBV11-2 to TRBJ1-2; weak D call: TRBD1 (6 bases). Germline V lookup: CDR1 SGHAT, CDR2 FQNNGV. Trimming took 0 bases from V and 5 from J, leaving 7 bases between them. This CDR3 comprises 13 residues. CDR3 sequence: CASSLEGGYGYTF. CDR3 DNA: TGTGCCAGCAGCTTAGAAGGGGGATATGGCTACACCTTC.